These 32 T cell receptor beta chains were sequenced from one sample in a study of CD8+ T cells in alopecia areata. Treatment of the sample: oral pan-JAK inhibitor, 5-10 mg twice daily. RNA was extracted and reverse transcribed into cDNA as the sequencing template. Libraries were prepared by immunoSEQ multiplex PCR; TCRdb keeps only in-frame clonotypes and omits some of them. Found here are 180,000 or so clones, 51% of them singletons; the top ten hold over 9%. The sample consisted of CD8+ T cells sorted from blood, taken around week 54, from a patient treated with tofacitinib. All receptors come from a human donor with alopecia areata.

The J gene is TRBJ2-7, the V gene TRBV7-9; D is possibly TRBD1 or TRBD2 (5 bases each). With 7 bases removed from V and 5 bases from J, the gap between germline ends came to 18 bases. The CDR3 consists of 14 residues. The germline V gene encodes CDR1 SEHNR and CDR2 FQNEAQ (reference sequence). The CDR3 spells CASTIEREGHEQYF. In DNA, the CDR3 is TGTGCCAGCACCATAGAACGAGAGGGGCACGAGCAGTACTTC.

This rearrangement joins TRBV4-3 to TRBJ2-5, with a tentative D call TRBD1 (6 bases). The CDR3 runs 15 residues. V gave up 4 bases and J gave up 5 bases, with 17 bases separating them. In germline, CDR1 is LGHNA, CDR2 YSLEER. The CDR3 DNA sequence: TGCGCCAGCAGCCCTAGACAGGTCCAGCGCGAGACCCAGTACTTC. Translated: CASSPRQVQRETQYF.

The V gene is TRBV27, the J gene TRBJ2-7; 8 bases are shared with TRBD1. CDR1 is MNHEY, CDR2 SMNVEV, per germline (reference sequence). V lost 3 bases to trimming and J lost 6 bases; unmatched junction nucleotides: 10. This CDR3 region has 15 residues. CDR3 in amino acids: CASSLTGAARGEQYF. The CDR3, as DNA: TGTGCCAGCAGTTTGACAGGGGCCGCAAGGGGCGAGCAGTACTTC.

The chain links TRBV30 to TRBJ1-1; D is unclear. Germline CDR1 reads GTSNPN; CDR2 reads SVGIG (reference sequence). The length of the CDR3 is 14 residues. V was shortened by 7 bases and J by 4 bases, with 19 bases between the two germline ends. CDR3 nucleotide sequence: TGTGCCTTCACCACAATCTTGGTCGGCACTGAAGCTTTCTTT. Translation: CAFTTILVGTEAFF.

The genes are TRBV6-5 and TRBJ1-1, with D perhaps TRBD1 (6 bases). CDR3 length: 16 residues. The germline gives CDR1 MNHEY, CDR2 SVGAGI. The V end was cut by 2 bases, the J end by 0 bases, with 13 bases between. CDR3 coding DNA: TGTGCCAGCAGTTACCACCGAGACAGGATGAACACTGAAGCTTTCTTT. As protein: CASSYHRDRMNTEAFF.

V gene TRBV9 combines with J gene TRBJ1-4, with a weak D call TRBD1 (5 bases). Per germline, CDR1 SGDLS and CDR2 YYNGEE. This CDR3 comprises 15 residues. Trimming took 1 base from V and 7 from J, leaving 14 bases between them. CDR3 in DNA: TGTGCCAGCAGCGTAAGGGGAAAGGGAGGTGAAAAACTGTTTTTT. Its protein is CASSVRGKGGEKLFF.

This chain connects TRBV30 to TRBJ2-7; TRBD1 matches 9 bases. This CDR3 is built from 12 residues. Germline CDR1 reads GTSNPN; CDR2 reads SVGIG (reference sequence). J lost 6 bases, V lost 4 bases, and 4 bases had no gene match. CDR3 residues: CAWTGQGSEQYF. CDR3 nucleotide sequence: TGTGCCTGGACGGGACAGGGTTCCGAGCAGTACTTC.

The chain combines TRBV2 with TRBJ2-7; D is ambiguous. V shed 7 bases and J shed 4 bases, with 11 bases lying between them. Germline V gives CDR1 SNHLY, CDR2 FYNNEI. CDR3 length: 12 amino acids. Here the CDR3 reads CASTPDGYEQYF. The CDR3 coding sequence is TGTGCCAGCACCCCCGACGGGTACGAGCAGTACTTC.

The chain couples TRBV5-5 to TRBJ2-2; no firm D call. Germline values: CDR1 SGHKS, CDR2 YYEKEE (reference sequence). Trimming pared 4 bases from V and 0 bases from J, leaving 10 bases between. CDR3 length: 15 amino acids. CDR3: CASSLWTSNTGELFF. CDR3 nucleotide sequence: TGTGCCAGCAGCCTATGGACGTCGAACACCGGGGAGCTGTTTTTT.

This chain links TRBV27 with TRBJ1-6, with 8 positions matching TRBD1. V lost 3 bases and J lost 13; bases outside the gene matches: 8. The CDR3 covers 14 residues. The germline gives CDR1 MNHEY, CDR2 SMNVEV (reference sequence). CDR3 region: CASSFVQGAFPLHF. CDR3 in DNA: TGTGCCAGCAGTTTTGTTCAGGGGGCTTTTCCCCTCCACTTT.

The V call is TRBV30, the J call TRBJ2-3, with TRBD1 as a possible D gene (6 bases). The CDR3 runs to 16 residues. V lost 0 bases and J lost 0, with 13 bases in between. Germline V CDR1 and CDR2: GTSNPN, SVGIG (reference sequence). CDR3 in amino acids: CAWSVLGGSSTDTQYF. The CDR3 DNA reads as TGTGCCTGGAGTGTACTAGGGGGTTCAAGCACAGATACGCAGTATTTT.

The V and J genes are TRBV27 and TRBJ1-1; D might be TRBD1 (6 bases). Per the germline V gene, CDR1 is MNHEY and CDR2 is SMNVEV (reference sequence). This CDR3 spans 15 amino acids. The V end was cut by 5 bases, the J end by 1 base, with 14 bases between. The chain's CDR3 is CASSARQGPNTEAFF. The CDR3 bases are TGTGCCAGCAGTGCCCGCCAGGGGCCGAACACTGAAGCTTTCTTT.

The J gene is TRBJ2-7, the V gene TRBV7-9; D gene ambiguous. Trimming removed 7 bases from V and 3 bases from J, with 16 bases in between. Germline V CDR1 and CDR2: SEHNR, FQNEAQ (reference sequence). This CDR3 has 14 residues. This chain's CDR3 is CASTPQGQHYEQYF. The DNA of the CDR3 is TGTGCCAGCACTCCCCAAGGGCAGCACTACGAGCAGTACTTC.

The chain links TRBV5-6 to TRBJ2-3; 13 positions match TRBD2. This CDR3 comprises 15 residues. Germline V gene data show CDR1 as SGHDT and CDR2 as YYEEEE. Trimming removed 2 bases from V and 8 bases from J; junction bases left unmatched: 5. CDR3 region: CASSFGTSGDRTQYF. The CDR3 DNA reads TGTGCCAGCAGCTTCGGGACTAGCGGGGATCGTACGCAGTATTTT.

The V gene is TRBV5-6, the J gene TRBJ1-2; tentative D call: TRBD1 (5 bases). Per the germline V gene, CDR1 is SGHDT and CDR2 is YYEEEE. V lost 3 bases, J lost 6 bases, and 18 bases lay in between. There are 15 residues in the CDR3. The CDR3 sequence is CASSSTRGTPDGYTF. The CDR3 DNA reads TGTGCCAGCAGCTCCACCCGCGGGACTCCTGATGGCTACACCTTC.

The V and J genes are TRBV23-1 and TRBJ2-7; TRBD1 aligns across 11 bases. TRBV23-1 qualifies as an ORF whose function is uncertain. V was clipped by 0 bases and J by 0 bases; unmatched bases: 19. The CDR3 sequence is 22 residues long. For the CDR3, the DNA is TGCGCCAGCAGTCAATCTGGCCACTCCCGGACAGGGGGCGTTCCATACTCCTACGAGCAGTACTTC. This gives the protein CASSQSGHSRTGGVPYSYEQYF.

The chain recombines TRBV12-5 with TRBJ2-7; unclear D gene. The CDR3 is 12 amino acids. V gave up 4 bases and J gave up 6 bases, with 10 bases separating them. Germline CDR1 and CDR2: LGHNT and FRNRAP. CDR3 sequence: CASGSGAPEQYF. CDR3 sequence (DNA): TGTGCTAGTGGTTCAGGAGCGCCCGAGCAGTACTTC.

This clone came up many times. This chain links TRBV10-3 with TRBJ2-7, with 9 bases identical to TRBD1. The germline CDR1 and CDR2 sequences are ENHRY and SYGVKD. The CDR3 totals 12 residues. With 11 bases clipped from V and 4 bases from J, the junction kept 6 bases outside the gene matches. Here the CDR3 DNA reads TGTGCCTCACAGGGGGCCGGATACGAGCAGTACTTC. This gives the protein CASQGAGYEQYF.

The CDR3 DNA reads TGCAGCGTTTTCACCCGAGGGGAGCAGTACTTC. Translation gives CSVFTRGEQYF. This chain joins TRBV29-1 and TRBJ2-7, with D perhaps matching TRBD2 (5 bases). The CDR3 extends over 11 amino acids. Trimming removed 5 bases at V and 7 bases at J, with 12 bases between. CDR1 and CDR2 (germline): SQVTM, ANQGSEA.

The rearrangement links TRBV6-6 to TRBJ2-7; possibly TRBD1 or TRBD2 for D (5 bases each). V lost 5 bases and J lost 3, with 11 bases in between. The CDR3 runs to 13 residues. The germline gives CDR1 MNHNY, CDR2 SVGAGI (reference sequence). The CDR3 DNA is TGTGCCAGCAGTCGGGACCCTCGCTACGAGCAGTACTTC. As protein: CASSRDPRYEQYF.

The V call is TRBV27, the J call TRBJ2-1, with 13 nucleotides matching TRBD2. The CDR3 length is 15 residues. CDR1 and CDR2 (germline): MNHEY, SMNVEV (reference sequence). The J segment lost 7 bases and the V segment lost 4 bases, leaving 4 bases of the junction unmatched. DNA of the CDR3: TGTGCCAGCAGTTCACTAGCGGGGGGGCGGAATGAGCAGTTCTTC. This codes for CASSSLAGGRNEQFF.

There are many counts of this clone. This rearrangement joins TRBV20-1 to TRBJ2-1, with 9 bases aligning to TRBD1. Germline V gene data show CDR1 as DFQATT and CDR2 as SNEGSKA (reference sequence). V lost 7 bases, J lost 13 bases, and 8 bases stayed unmatched. This CDR3 is built from 11 residues. CDR3 coding DNA: TGCAGTGGGAGGGGACAGGGAGGTCAGTTCTTC. Its protein product is CSGRGQGGQFF.

The rearrangement uses TRBV30 and TRBJ2-3; D is uncertain. This CDR3 comprises 13 residues. V lost 2 bases and J 9 bases, leaving 15 bases between the germline ends. In germline, CDR1 is GTSNPN, CDR2 SVGIG (reference sequence). This CDR3 is CAWSTDLPGTQYF. In DNA form, the CDR3 reads TGTGCCTGGAGTACTGACCTCCCGGGCACGCAGTATTTT.

In the case of this clone: Within the sample, other DNA sequences also encode this same CDR3. DNA for the CDR3: TGTGCCAGCAGTTTACGGGATAGCAATCAGCCCCAGCATTTT. Translating it yields CASSLRDSNQPQHF. This rearrangement joins TRBV27 to TRBJ1-5; the D is unclear. From germline, CDR1 is MNHEY and CDR2 SMNVEV (reference sequence). Trimming took 2 bases from V and 0 from J, leaving 5 bases between them. This CDR3 spans 14 amino acids.

This chain uses TRBV6-6 with TRBJ1-2, with 8 bases that match TRBD1. The CDR3 covers 12 residues. J was trimmed by 8 bases and V by 7 bases; bases with no gene match: 6. Germline CDR1 reads MNHNY; CDR2 reads SVGAGI (reference sequence). Here the CDR3 DNA reads TGTGCCAGCATCGTCCCAGGGGGCGGCTACACCTTC. Its protein is CASIVPGGGYTF.

This clone was recorded a few times. The chain is built from TRBV5-6 and TRBJ2-3, with D maybe TRBD2 (5 bases). The germline V gene encodes CDR1 SGHDT and CDR2 YYEEEE. V shed 5 bases and J shed 6 bases, with 13 bases lying between them. This CDR3 contains 13 residues. CDR3 sequence reads: CASSWTPGDTQYF. CDR3 nucleotides: TGTGCCAGCAGTTGGACTCCCGGGGATACGCAGTATTTT.

This clone appeared a single time. The V and J genes are TRBV11-2 and TRBJ2-5; possibly TRBD1 for D (6 bases). Per germline, CDR1 SGHAT and CDR2 FQNNGV. The CDR3 extends over 16 amino acids. Trimming cost V 3 bases and J 2 bases, with 16 bases left between them. CDR3 DNA: TGTGCCAGCAGCTTCGCCGGGACAACTTCTCAAGAGACCCAGTACTTC. This codes for CASSFAGTTSQETQYF.

J is TRBJ1-1 and V is TRBV10-3, with D uncertain. This CDR3 region has 12 residues. Germline lookup yields CDR1 ENHRY and CDR2 SYGVKD. V was trimmed by 6 bases and J by 5 bases, leaving 10 bases between them. CDR3 in DNA: TGTGCCATCAGCCCCTCCGGGACTGAAGCTTTCTTT. This translates into CAISPSGTEAFF.

The CDR3 bases are TGTGCCAGCAGCTTAAGAGACAGACCCTACAATGAGCAGTTCTTC. This gives the protein CASSLRDRPYNEQFF. V is TRBV7-9 and J is TRBJ2-1; possibly TRBD1 for D (5 bases). The CDR3 sequence is 15 residues long. CDR1 is SEHNR and CDR2 is FQNEAQ in the germline V gene (reference sequence). Trimming stripped 2 bases from V and 2 bases from J, with 10 bases between.

V and J are TRBV6-5 and TRBJ2-7, with D unclear. V lost 2 bases and J lost 0, with 8 bases in between. This CDR3 contains 14 residues. Per germline, CDR1 MNHEY and CDR2 SVGAGI. Written as DNA, the CDR3 is TGTGCCAGCAGTTACACCTTAGGCTCCTACGAGCAGTACTTC. Encoded protein: CASSYTLGSYEQYF.

The chain has TRBV13 and TRBJ1-6; tentatively, D is TRBD1 (5 bases). Germline V gene sequence: CDR1 PRHDT, CDR2 FYEKMQ (reference sequence). This CDR3 is built from 16 residues. Between the trimmed V and J ends, which lost 2 bases and 9 bases, there was a span of 17 bases. Here the CDR3 reads CASSLMATGAISPLHF. CDR3 sequence (DNA): TGTGCCAGCAGCTTAATGGCGACCGGGGCTATTTCACCCCTCCACTTT.

The chain is built from TRBV2 and TRBJ2-1; no clear D gene. From germline, CDR1 is SNHLY and CDR2 FYNNEI. V was cut by 1 base and J by 3 bases, with 7 bases left in between. This CDR3 has 14 residues. This CDR3 is CASSEEPGYNEQFF. CDR3 DNA sequence: TGTGCCAGCAGTGAAGAGCCTGGCTACAATGAGCAGTTCTTC. The variable domain in full, with the rest retrieved from reference TRBV2 and TRBJ2-1, is EPEVTQTPSHQVTQMGQEVILRCVPISNHLYFYWYRQILGQKVEFLVSFYNNEISEKSEIFDDQFSVERPDGSNFTLKIRSTKLEDSAMYFCASSEEPGYNEQFFGPGTRLTVL.